This TCR beta chain was recovered during a study of identical twins. The table lists this clonotype with a count of one. Its antigen is not known. Study-wide findings and caveats: Out-of-frame beta chain sequences displayed weaker excess sharing between twins.

Unique molecular identifiers were present on the cDNA, which also gained a universal primer site by template switching. TCRdb called the 5' RACE reads again in MiXCR, with one record for every CDR3 protein. This sample carries roughly 470,000 distinct CDR3 sequences, roughly 13% of them seen once, and the ten largest clones take approximately 0.98%. V was clipped by 5 bases and J by 0 bases, with 11 bases between them. Germline V lookup: CDR1 LNHDA, CDR2 SQIVND (reference sequence). The CDR3 is made up of 14 amino acids. These data were also reused for a study on yellow fever vaccine responses in identical twins.

The source is a woman aged 18-29 years in good health. The genes are TRBV19 and TRBJ2-7, with D tentatively TRBD1 or TRBD2 (5 bases each). Sequenced: CD4+ T cells sorted from blood. DNA of the CDR3: TGTGCCAGTAGTGGGGCAGGGAGCTCCTACGAGCAGTACTTC. Amino acids: CASSGAGSSYEQYF. The variable domain in full, completed from reference TRBV19 and TRBJ2-7, reads DGGITQSPKYLFRKEGQNVTLSCEQNLNHDAMYWYRQDPGQGLRLIYYSQIVNDFQKGDIAEGYSVSREKKESFPLTVTSAQKNPTAFYLCASSGAGSSYEQYFGPGTRLTVT.